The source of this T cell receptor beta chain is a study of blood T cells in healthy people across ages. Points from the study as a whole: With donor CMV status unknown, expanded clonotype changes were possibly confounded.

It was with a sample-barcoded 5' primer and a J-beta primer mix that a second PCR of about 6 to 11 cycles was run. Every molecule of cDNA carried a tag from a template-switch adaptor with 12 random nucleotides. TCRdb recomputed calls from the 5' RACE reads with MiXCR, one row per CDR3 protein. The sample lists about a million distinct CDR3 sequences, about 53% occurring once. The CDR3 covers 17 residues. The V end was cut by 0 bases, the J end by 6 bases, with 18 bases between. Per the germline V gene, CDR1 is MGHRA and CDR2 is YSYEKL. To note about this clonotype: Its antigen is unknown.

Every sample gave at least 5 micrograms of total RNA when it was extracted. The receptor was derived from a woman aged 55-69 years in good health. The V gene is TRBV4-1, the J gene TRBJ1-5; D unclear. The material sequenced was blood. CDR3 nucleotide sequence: TGCGCCAGCAGCCAAGACGGGATACCGGGTTGGGGTCAGCCCCAGCATTTT. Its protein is CASSQDGIPGWGQPQHF.